This TCR beta chain was recorded in a study of shared clonotypes between healthy human individuals. Some clones are missing from TCRdb's copy, which holds only in-frame ones; the method was immunoSEQ multiplex PCR. The sample carries hundreds of thousands of clones, approximately 79% recorded once. V gave up 4 bases and J gave up 4 bases, with 11 bases separating them. The length of the CDR3 is 14 residues. CDR1 SGHRS and CDR2 YFSETQ come from the germline V gene. This clone was counted a few times. The chain couples TRBV5-1 to TRBJ1-4; no definite D call. Sequencing was performed on memory CD4+ T cells sorted from blood. The subset was: CD45RA-negative fraction. This TCR was sampled from a woman under 40 in good health. The CDR3 spells CASSRAADNEKLFF. In DNA form, the CDR3 reads TGCGCCAGCAGCCGGGCCGCCGATAATGAAAAACTGTTTTTT.